The sequence of this T cell receptor beta chain was determined in a study of Graves' ophthalmopathy and Graves' hyperthyroidism. Regarding this clonotype: Its antigen is undetermined.

For donors with ophthalmopathy, the disease showed moderate-to-severe activity, reached CAS ≥3 and NOSPECS ≥4, and had lasted under 3 months. Other autoimmune disease, uncontrolled infection, pregnancy and lactation led to exclusion. Diagnostic conclusions were grounded in clinical symptoms, serum thyroxine, TRAb, thyroid ultrasound and orbital computed tomography. Germline assignment: CDR1 SGHRS and CDR2 YFSETQ. The CDR3 sequence is 15 residues long. Unmatched junction bases numbered 6, after V lost 1 base and J lost 4 bases. Study-level results: The model reached around 70% sensitivity and roughly 72% specificity for predicting ophthalmopathy progression.

Investigators amplified TCR beta CDR3 regions from RNA transcripts. Following a first-round RT-PCR that used HTBI primers, a second-round multiplex PCR was carried out. TCRdb processed the multiplex PCR reads anew with MiXCR; each CDR3 protein has one entry. There are 200,000 to 250,000 distinct CDR3 sequences in the sample; around 45% occur only once, and around half lies in the top ten. Sequencing used peripheral blood. This TCR derives from an adult man with Graves' ophthalmopathy. The chain has TRBV5-1 and TRBJ2-7; TRBD1 matches at 9 bases. CDR3 amino acids: CASSLSLGQGYEQYF. Written as DNA, the CDR3 is TGCGCCAGCAGCTTGTCTTTGGGACAGGGTTACGAGCAGTACTTC. The full variable domain, completed using reference TRBV5-1 and TRBJ2-7, is KAGVTQTPRYLIKTRGQQVTLSCSPISGHRSVSWYQQTPGQGLQFLFEYFSETQRNKGNFPGRFSGRQFSNSRSEMNVSTLELGDSALYLCASSLSLGQGYEQYFGPGTRLTVT.